Below, 32 T cell receptor beta chains from the same sample are listed, as sequenced in a study of cytomegalovirus exposure and HLA in healthy donors. Primers: 60 Vbeta forward and 13 Jbeta reverse. Here immunoSEQ multiplex PCR was the method, and the copy in TCRdb shows in-frame clones only, minus some. The data contain about 160,000 clones, about four fifths of them seen just once; the ten biggest clones take up around 6.7%. Sequencing was carried out using PBMCs. These receptors came from a woman in her thirties in good health and CMV-seropositive.

V usage is TRBV2 and J usage is TRBJ2-5; D perhaps matches TRBD2 (6 bases). The V and J ends lost 7 bases and 0 bases respectively, with 18 bases between them. The CDR3 sequence is 16 residues long. Germline V lookup: CDR1 SNHLY, CDR2 FYNNEI. CDR3 DNA sequence: TGTGCCAGCACTAGGGGTGCGGGGCGATACCAAGAGACCCAGTACTTC. Encoded protein: CASTRGAGRYQETQYF.

The chain is built from TRBV5-1 and TRBJ2-7; a possible D gene is TRBD1 (5 bases). This CDR3 contains 13 residues. Looked up from germline, CDR1 is SGHRS and CDR2 is YFSETQ. V was pared by 0 bases and J by 6 bases, with 10 bases between. The CDR3: CASSLASGREQYF. The CDR3 DNA is TGCGCCAGCAGCTTGGCCTCAGGGCGCGAGCAGTACTTC.

This sequence joins TRBV29-1 and TRBJ2-7; 7 bases line up with TRBD1. V was clipped by 3 bases and J by 2 bases; unmatched bases: 7. The germline CDR1 and CDR2 sequences are SQVTM and ANQGSEA. The CDR3 has 14 amino acids. The CDR3 nucleotides are TGCAGCGTTGAGGAGCAGGGGGACACCTACGAGCAGTACTTC. Residues: CSVEEQGDTYEQYF.

V usage is TRBV28 and J usage is TRBJ2-5; possible D gene TRBD1, 5 bases. The CDR3 is 15 amino acids. CDR1 is MDHEN and CDR2 is SYDVKM in the germline V gene. V was clipped by 5 bases and J by 5 bases, with 18 bases between them. The CDR3 region has the DNA TGTGCCAGCAGTCCCCCAAGGCAGGGTATCGAGACCCAGTACTTC. Amino acid sequence: CASSPPRQGIETQYF.

The rearrangement joins TRBV6-6 to TRBJ1-2; a weak D match, TRBD1 (5 bases). The ends were cut back, 8 bases at V and 4 bases at J, with 17 bases in the middle. Germline V CDR1 and CDR2: MNHNY, SVGAGI (reference sequence). The CDR3 has 14 amino acids. In DNA, the CDR3 is TGTGCCAGCCTTCGATCGACAGACACCTATGGCTACACCTTC. This encodes CASLRSTDTYGYTF.

The rearrangement uses TRBV27 and TRBJ2-1; D call uncertain. The CDR3 loop spans 13 amino acids. V was cut by 4 bases and J by 3 bases, with 7 bases left in between. CDR1 is MNHEY and CDR2 is SMNVEV in the germline V gene (reference sequence). The chain's CDR3 is CASSYSVYNEQFF. The CDR3 DNA reads TGTGCCAGCAGTTATAGTGTCTACAATGAGCAGTTCTTC.

The chain carries TRBV7-9 and TRBJ2-2, with a possible D match to TRBD2 (6 bases). Trimming cost V 4 bases and J 4 bases, with 16 bases left between them. This CDR3 has 16 residues. Germline CDR1 and CDR2: SEHNR and FQNEAQ (reference sequence). DNA of the CDR3: TGTGCCAGCAGCTCATCTCGACGGGGGAGCACCGGGGAGCTGTTTTTT. Translating gives CASSSSRRGSTGELFF. The variable domain in full, completed from reference TRBV7-9 and TRBJ2-2, reads DTGVSQNPRHKITKRGQNVTFRCDPISEHNRLYWYRQTLGQGPEFLTYFQNEAQLEKSRLLSDRFSAERPKGSFSTLEIQRTEQGDSAMYLCASSSSRRGSTGELFFGEGSRLTVL.

V and J are TRBV19 and TRBJ1-2; 7 nucleotides match TRBD1. This CDR3 is 14 amino acids long. The V gene end was trimmed by 4 bases and the J gene end by 7 bases; junction bases not matched to a gene: 9. In germline, CDR1 is LNHDA, CDR2 SQIVND (reference sequence). CDR3 DNA: TGTGCCAGTAGTAGCACAGGGGAATATGGTGGCTACACCTTC. It yields the protein CASSSTGEYGGYTF. Full variable domain (rest looked up from reference TRBV19 and TRBJ1-2): DGGITQSPKYLFRKEGQNVTLSCEQNLNHDAMYWYRQDPGQGLRLIYYSQIVNDFQKGDIAEGYSVSREKKESFPLTVTSAQKNPTAFYLCASSSTGEYGGYTFGSGTRLTVV.

This sequence joins TRBV7-9 and TRBJ2-7, with 12 bases identical to TRBD2. Losses at the gene ends were 5 bases for V and 4 bases for J; bases not matched to a gene: 3. The CDR3 is 14 residues long. Germline values: CDR1 SEHNR, CDR2 FQNEAQ (reference sequence). This CDR3 reads CASSRTSGMYEQYF. The CDR3, as DNA: TGTGCCAGCAGCCGGACTAGCGGGATGTACGAGCAGTACTTC.

The chain carries TRBV30 and TRBJ1-2; D may be TRBD1 (5 bases). Trimming removed 3 bases from V and 4 bases from J, with 15 bases in between. Germline V gene data show CDR1 as GTSNPN and CDR2 as SVGIG (reference sequence). This CDR3 spans 14 amino acids. CDR3: CAWSLQGLGYGYTF. The DNA of the CDR3 is TGTGCCTGGAGCCTCCAGGGCCTCGGCTATGGCTACACCTTC. The full variable domain, completed using reference TRBV30 and TRBJ1-2, is SQTIHQWPATLVQPVGSPLSLECTVEGTSNPNLYWYRQAAGRGLQLLFYSVGIGQISSEVPQNLSASRPQDRQFILSSKKLLLSDSGFYLCAWSLQGLGYGYTFGSGTRLTVV.

The chain is built from TRBV5-1 and TRBJ2-7, with 10 bases that match TRBD1. Trimming took 4 bases from V and 4 from J; bases not matched to a gene: 8. This CDR3 has 15 residues. The germline CDR1 and CDR2 sequences are SGHRS and YFSETQ. CDR3 coding DNA: TGCGCCAGCAGCAACCGGGACAGGGGAAATTACGAGCAGTACTTC. Translating gives CASSNRDRGNYEQYF.

The chain has TRBV27 and TRBJ1-1, with 9 bases fitting TRBD1. Trimming took 6 bases from V and 1 from J; bases not matched to a gene: 3. This CDR3 contains 14 residues. CDR1 MNHEY and CDR2 SMNVEV come from the germline V gene (reference sequence). The CDR3 is CASRGTGRNTEAFF. The CDR3 DNA reads as TGTGCCAGCAGGGGGACAGGGCGGAACACTGAAGCTTTCTTT.

The V gene is TRBV5-6, the J gene TRBJ2-5, with 10 bases aligning to TRBD1. Germline V gives CDR1 SGHDT, CDR2 YYEEEE. V gave up 4 bases and J gave up 1 base; unmatched junction bases: 7. This CDR3 comprises 16 residues. In DNA form, the CDR3 reads TGTGCCAGCAGCACTAGGACAGGGGGGATCCAAGAGACCCAGTACTTC. It specifies CASSTRTGGIQETQYF. Using reference TRBV5-6 and TRBJ2-5 for the parts outside the CDR3, the full variable domain is DAGVTQSPTHLIKTRGQQVTLRCSPKSGHDTVSWYQQALGQGPQFIFQYYEEEERQRGNFPDRFSGHQFPNYSSELNVNALLLGDSALYLCASSTRTGGIQETQYFGPGTRLLVL.

Only a few counts were recorded for this clone. This sequence joins TRBV29-1 and TRBJ1-1; tentative D call: TRBD1 (5 bases). The V gene's germline CDR1 is SQVTM and CDR2 ANQGSEA. The length of the CDR3 is 13 residues. Between the trimmed V and J ends, which lost 2 bases and 1 base, there was a span of 8 bases. CDR3 DNA: TGCAGCGTTGAAAAAGGGGCGAACACTGAAGCTTTCTTT. Translated: CSVEKGANTEAFF.

This chain links TRBV10-3 with TRBJ1-1; D gene unclear. Germline V gene data show CDR1 as ENHRY and CDR2 as SYGVKD. The CDR3 has 13 residues. The V and J ends lost 7 bases and 0 bases respectively, with 9 bases between them. This chain's CDR3 is CAITEDLNTEAFF. DNA for the CDR3: TGTGCCATCACCGAGGATTTGAACACTGAAGCTTTCTTT.

The genes are TRBV15 and TRBJ2-3, with a weak D call TRBD2 (5 bases). Trimming stripped 1 base from V and 4 bases from J, with 6 bases between. This CDR3 region has 13 residues. Germline V gene sequence: CDR1 LNHNV, CDR2 YYDKDF (reference sequence). Written as DNA, the CDR3 is TGTGCCACCAGCAGAGCCGGGGCAGATACGCAGTATTTT. Protein product: CATSRAGADTQYF.

The chain combines TRBV7-9 with TRBJ1-2, with 7 bases fitting TRBD1. Germline-derived CDR1 and CDR2 are SEHNR and FQNEAQ (reference sequence). The trim removed 1 base at V and 4 bases at J, leaving 6 bases unmatched. This CDR3 contains 15 residues. DNA of the CDR3: TGTGCCAGCAGCTTAGACCGACAGGGACTCTATGGCTACACCTTC. This codes for CASSLDRQGLYGYTF.

The chain uses TRBV9 and TRBJ1-3, with a possible D match to TRBD1 (5 bases). The germline gives CDR1 SGDLS, CDR2 YYNGEE. V shed 2 bases and J shed 4 bases, with 13 bases lying between them. The CDR3 spans 15 residues. In nucleotides, the CDR3 is TGTGCCAGCAGCGTGGGGCGAATGCCAGGAAACACCATATATTTT. It encodes CASSVGRMPGNTIYF.

The CDR3: CASSRPGDGNEQFF. The CDR3 nucleotides read TGTGCCAGCAGTCGCCCAGGGGATGGCAATGAGCAGTTCTTC. The chain employs TRBV25-1 and TRBJ2-1; TRBD1 might be the D (6 bases). V shed 5 bases and J shed 6 bases, with 14 bases lying between them. The CDR3 has 14 residues. Germline-derived CDR1 and CDR2 are MGHDK and SYGVNS.

The chain links TRBV5-6 to TRBJ2-2; a weak D match, TRBD1 (6 bases). This CDR3 has 17 amino acids. Trimming pared 1 base from V and 3 bases from J, leaving 16 bases between. Looked up from germline, CDR1 is SGHDT and CDR2 is YYEEEE. The CDR3 is CASSLWFGGKDTGELFF. In DNA, the CDR3 is TGTGCCAGCAGCTTGTGGTTTGGGGGCAAGGACACCGGGGAGCTGTTTTTT.

This clone was detected only once. In nucleotides, the CDR3 is TGTGCCAGCAGCTCACAGGGTAGTGGTTCACCCCTCCACTTT. It encodes CASSSQGSGSPLHF. The rearrangement uses TRBV7-8 and TRBJ1-6; D is possibly TRBD1 (6 bases). Germline-derived CDR1 and CDR2 are SGHVS and FQNEAQ. There are 14 residues in the CDR3. V shed 4 bases and J shed 9 bases, with 13 bases lying between them.

This chain connects TRBV18 to TRBJ1-2; D perhaps matches TRBD1 (6 bases). Trimming removed 1 base at V and 14 bases at J, with 11 bases between. Germline CDR1 and CDR2: KGHSH and LQKENI. This CDR3 region has 11 residues. CDR3 DNA sequence: TGTGCCAGCTCACCACAAGACAGGTCGACCTTC. Its protein is CASSPQDRSTF.

This clone occurred a few times. This chain connects TRBV5-4 to TRBJ1-3, with 8 bases matching TRBD1. This CDR3 has 16 amino acids. Germline CDR1 reads SGHNT; CDR2 reads YYREEE (reference sequence). V gave up 4 bases and J gave up 3 bases; unmatched junction bases: 9. CDR3 DNA sequence: TGTGCCAGCAGCCGGAAGACAGGGGCTTTTGGAAACACCATATATTTT. It is translated as CASSRKTGAFGNTIYF. Together with reference TRBV5-4 and TRBJ1-3, the CDR3 gives the full variable domain: ETGVTQSPTHLIKTRGQQVTLRCSSQSGHNTVSWYQQALGQGPQFIFQYYREEENGRGNFPPRFSGLQFPNYSSELNVNALELDDSALYLCASSRKTGAFGNTIYFGEGSWLTVV.

The chain recombines TRBV5-4 with TRBJ2-5; 8 bases map to TRBD1. The DNA end lines up better with TRBJ2-7; the J call may be wrong. The germline gives CDR1 SGHNT, CDR2 YYREEE (reference sequence). The CDR3 sequence is 14 residues long. The CDR3 sequence: CASRWDRTSYEQYF. The CDR3 region has the DNA TGTGCCAGCAGATGGGACAGGACCTCCTACGAGCAGTACTTC.

The CDR3 loop reads CASSSPTSGADTQYF. The CDR3 nucleotides read TGTGCCAGCAGCTCCCCGACTAGCGGGGCAGATACGCAGTATTTT. The J gene is TRBJ2-3, the V gene TRBV5-4, with TRBD2 identical over 11 bases. V was clipped by 3 bases and J by 4 bases; unmatched bases: 4. The CDR3 totals 15 residues. CDR1 and CDR2 (germline): SGHNT, YYREEE (reference sequence). The full variable domain, rest sourced from reference TRBV5-4 and TRBJ2-3, is ETGVTQSPTHLIKTRGQQVTLRCSSQSGHNTVSWYQQALGQGPQFIFQYYREEENGRGNFPPRFSGLQFPNYSSELNVNALELDDSALYLCASSSPTSGADTQYFGPGTRLTVL.

The V gene is TRBV9, the J gene TRBJ2-3; the match to TRBD2 covers 12 bases. Germline V gene data show CDR1 as SGDLS and CDR2 as YYNGEE. With 0 bases clipped from V and 5 bases from J, the junction kept 4 bases outside the gene matches. CDR3 length: 16 residues. The CDR3, as DNA: TGTGCCAGCAGCGTAGATTTACTAGCGGGGGGAGATACGCAGTATTTT. As protein: CASSVDLLAGGDTQYF.

This clone has a single count. Within the sample, other DNA sequences also encode this same CDR3. The V and J genes are TRBV7-6 and TRBJ2-3; D is undetermined. Between the trimmed V and J ends, which lost 1 base and 1 base, there was a span of 6 bases. The CDR3 has 14 residues. Germline V CDR1 and CDR2: SGHVS, FNYEAQ. In DNA form, the CDR3 reads TGTGCCAGCAGCTTAGGGCAGGGCACAGATACGCAGTATTTT. This gives the protein CASSLGQGTDTQYF.

The CDR3 DNA reads as TGTGCCAGCAGCCGACAGGGTTTTGGTGGGGCCAACGTCCTGACTTTC. Encoded protein: CASSRQGFGGANVLTF. This sequence joins TRBV9 and TRBJ2-6; 7 bases are a match to TRBD1. Germline values: CDR1 SGDLS, CDR2 YYNGEE. The ends lost 4 bases at V and 3 bases at J; junction bases unmatched: 7. The CDR3 has 16 residues.

The genes are TRBV4-3 and TRBJ2-2, with TRBD1 identical over 8 bases. The CDR3 loop spans 17 amino acids. The germline V gene has CDR1 LGHNA and CDR2 YSLEER. V was pared by 0 bases and J by 0 bases, with 3 bases of the junction left unmatched. CDR3 in amino acids: CASSQDSGGANTGELFF. The CDR3 DNA reads TGCGCCAGCAGCCAAGACTCAGGGGGCGCGAACACCGGGGAGCTGTTTTTT.

J is TRBJ2-1 and V is TRBV29-1, with TRBD2 matching 7 bases. The CDR3 is made up of 15 amino acids. CDR1 and CDR2 from the germline V gene are SQVTM and ANQGSEA. V shed 0 bases, J shed 8 bases, and the junction held 10 bases outside the gene matches. As DNA, the CDR3 is TGCAGCGTTGAAGATCTGAGGGGAGGGACCGATGAGCAGTTCTTC. It translates to CSVEDLRGGTDEQFF.

The chain employs TRBV30 and TRBJ2-2; D gene unclear. The CDR3 contains 10 residues. V was pared by 8 bases and J by 6 bases, with 7 bases between. Germline V gene sequence: CDR1 GTSNPN, CDR2 SVGIG (reference sequence). Here the CDR3 reads CALPPGELFF. CDR3 sequence (DNA): TGTGCCCTACCACCCGGGGAGCTGTTTTTT.

The genes are TRBV9 and TRBJ2-3, with a possible D match to TRBD2 (6 bases). This CDR3 comprises 14 residues. V was shortened by 6 bases and J by 6 bases, with 17 bases between the two germline ends. CDR1 SGDLS and CDR2 YYNGEE come from the germline V gene. CDR3 sequence: CASTAGFSGDTQYF. In DNA form, the CDR3 reads TGTGCCAGCACCGCGGGGTTCTCGGGGGATACGCAGTATTTT.